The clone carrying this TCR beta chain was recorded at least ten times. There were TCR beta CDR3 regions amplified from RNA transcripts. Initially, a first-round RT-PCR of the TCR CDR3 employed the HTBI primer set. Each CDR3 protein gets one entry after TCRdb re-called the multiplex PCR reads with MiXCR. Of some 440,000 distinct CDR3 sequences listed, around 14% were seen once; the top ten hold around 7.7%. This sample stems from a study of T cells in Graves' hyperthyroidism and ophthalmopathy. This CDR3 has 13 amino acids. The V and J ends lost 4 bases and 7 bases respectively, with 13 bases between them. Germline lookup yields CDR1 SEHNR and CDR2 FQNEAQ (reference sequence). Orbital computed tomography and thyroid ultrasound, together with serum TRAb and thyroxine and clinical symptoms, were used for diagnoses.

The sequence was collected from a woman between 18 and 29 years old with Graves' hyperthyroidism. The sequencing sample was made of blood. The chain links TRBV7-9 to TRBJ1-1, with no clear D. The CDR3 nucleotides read TGTGCCAGCAGCTACCTATTGGTGGGTGAAGCTTTCTTT. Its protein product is CASSYLLVGEAFF.